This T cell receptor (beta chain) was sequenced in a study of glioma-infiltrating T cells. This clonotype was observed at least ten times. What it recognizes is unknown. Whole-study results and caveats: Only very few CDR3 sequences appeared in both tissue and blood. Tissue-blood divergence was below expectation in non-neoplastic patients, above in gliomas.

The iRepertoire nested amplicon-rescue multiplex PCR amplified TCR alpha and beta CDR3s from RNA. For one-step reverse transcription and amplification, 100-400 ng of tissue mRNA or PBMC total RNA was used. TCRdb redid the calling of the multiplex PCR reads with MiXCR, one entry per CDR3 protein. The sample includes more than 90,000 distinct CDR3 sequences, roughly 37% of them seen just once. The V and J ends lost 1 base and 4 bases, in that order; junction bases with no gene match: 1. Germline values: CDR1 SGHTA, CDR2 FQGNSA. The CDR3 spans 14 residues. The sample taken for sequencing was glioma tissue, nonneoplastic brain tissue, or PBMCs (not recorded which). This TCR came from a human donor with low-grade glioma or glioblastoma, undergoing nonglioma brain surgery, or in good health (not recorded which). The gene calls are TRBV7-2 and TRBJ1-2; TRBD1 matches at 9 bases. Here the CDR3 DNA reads TGTGCCAGCAGCTTAGACAGGGGGCCCTATGGCTACACCTTC. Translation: CASSLDRGPYGYTF.